Below, one TCR beta chain is given with its context. This entry belongs to a study of blood T cell repertoires in COVID-19. Turning to the study itself: Acute-phase and convalescent COVID-19 samples originated in the United States, Italy and Spain.

Participants spanned ages about 18 to 90 years and resided in 20 to 30 US areas. Participants' own reports of clinical history determined their cohort assignment. Germline V gene sequence: CDR1 SGHRS, CDR2 YFSETQ. CDR3 size: 11 residues. Between the trimmed V and J ends, which lost 4 bases and 4 bases, there was a span of 5 bases. In the source study's methods: Quantification of nucleated cells was approximated via reference gene primer amplification. Produced via immunoSEQ multiplex PCR; TCRdb's table is partial and in-frame only. Clone size and the V and J calls come from that table; the DNA yielded D and trimming. The profile shows roughly 330,000 clones, 87% of them singletons.

The sample comprised PBMCs or T cells enriched from blood (not recorded which). The source is a woman between 25 and 40 years old who had recovered from COVID-19. This sequence joins TRBV5-1 and TRBJ2-5; no clear D. The CDR3 reads CASSRGETQYF. In DNA, the CDR3 is TGCGCCAGCAGCCGAGGAGAGACCCAGTACTTC.